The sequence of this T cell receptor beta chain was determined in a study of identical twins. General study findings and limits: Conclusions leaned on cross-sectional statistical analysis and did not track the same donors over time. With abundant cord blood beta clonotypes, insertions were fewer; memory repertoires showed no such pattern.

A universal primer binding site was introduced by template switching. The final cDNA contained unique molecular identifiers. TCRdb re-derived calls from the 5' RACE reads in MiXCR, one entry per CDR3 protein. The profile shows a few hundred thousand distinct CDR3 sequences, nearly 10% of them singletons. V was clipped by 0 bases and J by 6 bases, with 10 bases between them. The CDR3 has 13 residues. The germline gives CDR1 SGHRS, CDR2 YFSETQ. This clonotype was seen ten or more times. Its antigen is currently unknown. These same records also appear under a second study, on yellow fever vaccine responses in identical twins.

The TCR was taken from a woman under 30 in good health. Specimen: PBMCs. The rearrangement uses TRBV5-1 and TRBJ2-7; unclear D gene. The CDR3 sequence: CASSLGRQGEQYF. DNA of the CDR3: TGCGCCAGCAGCTTGGGTAGACAAGGCGAGCAGTACTTC.